These 22 T cell receptor beta chains came from one sample sequenced in a study of shared clonotypes between healthy human individuals. The assay was immunoSEQ multiplex PCR, and TCRdb's table has in-frame clones only and misses some. The repertoire consists of approximately 1.9 million clones, with over 85% occurring once and the leading ten covering 1.5% to 2%. CD8 cells classed as naive were CD45RO-negative and positively selected for CCR7, excluding terminally differentiated effector memory CD45RA+ cells. The sample comprised naive CD8+ T cells from PBMCs. The receptors were gathered from a man between 18 and 29 years old in good health. Some clones in this sample may be carry-over from other donors' samples.

The chain combines TRBV7-3 with TRBJ2-3; 7 bases align to TRBD2. Germline V gene sequence: CDR1 SGHTA, CDR2 FQGTGA. V shed 6 bases and J 6 bases; nucleotides not matched to a gene: 9. CDR3 length: 14 amino acids. The CDR3 region is CASSYLAARDTQYF. The CDR3 coding sequence is TGTGCCAGCAGTTACCTAGCGGCCCGGGATACGCAGTATTTT.

V is TRBV4-3 and J is TRBJ2-7, with D possibly being TRBD1 (5 bases). The CDR3 extends over 17 amino acids. V lost 0 bases, J lost 2 bases, and 17 bases lay in between. Germline V gene lookup returns CDR1 LGHNA and CDR2 YSLEER. The CDR3 region is CASSQEYTLSGTYEQYF. CDR3 coding DNA: TGCGCCAGCAGCCAAGAGTACACGCTGTCAGGGACCTACGAGCAGTACTTC.

The J gene is TRBJ1-1, the V gene TRBV7-8; D is ambiguous. This CDR3 comprises 13 residues. V lost 5 bases to trimming and J lost 12 bases, with 19 bases between them. The germline V gene encodes CDR1 SGHVS and CDR2 FQNEAQ. CDR3 nucleotide sequence: TGTGCCAGCAGCCCCGGCGGCATTAAGACAACTTTCTTT. It translates to CASSPGGIKTTFF. The full variable domain, with the rest looked up from reference TRBV7-8 and TRBJ1-1, is GAGVSQSPRYKVAKRGQDVALRCDPISGHVSLFWYQQALGQGPEFLTYFQNEAQLDKSGLPSDRFFAERPEGSVSTLKIQRTQQEDSAVYLCASSPGGIKTTFFGQGTRLTVV.

This rearrangement joins TRBV6-6 to TRBJ1-1; D is unresolved. The germline CDR1 and CDR2 sequences are MNHNY and SVGAGI (reference sequence). V lost 11 bases and J 1 base, leaving 20 bases between the germline ends. This CDR3 has 15 amino acids. Written as DNA, the CDR3 is TGTGCCGCCGGGGATTTCCTGATGGGGAACACTGAAGCTTTCTTT. Encoded protein: CAAGDFLMGNTEAFF.

The chain uses TRBV4-3 and TRBJ1-1; tentative D call: TRBD1 (5 bases). V was trimmed by 5 bases and J by 1 base, leaving 11 bases between them. CDR1 and CDR2 from the germline V gene are LGHNA and YSLEER. This CDR3 contains 14 residues. The CDR3 sequence: CASSARGTNTEAFF. The CDR3 nucleotides read TGCGCCAGCAGCGCCCGGGGGACGAACACTGAAGCTTTCTTT.

This chain uses TRBV28 with TRBJ1-1; TRBD1 might be the D (5 bases). V was trimmed by 6 bases and J by 0 bases, leaving 20 bases between them. The germline CDR1 and CDR2 sequences are MDHEN and SYDVKM. CDR3 length: 17 residues. The DNA for the CDR3 is TGTGCCAGCAGGACTCCCTGGGGGGATTCATTGAACACTGAAGCTTTCTTT. It translates to CASRTPWGDSLNTEAFF.

CDR3 in amino acids: CASSLGHPRGNTIYF. DNA of the CDR3: TGTGCCAGCAGCTTGGGACACCCGCGAGGAAACACCATATATTTT. The rearrangement uses TRBV7-9 and TRBJ1-3; D is possibly TRBD1 (6 bases). The CDR3 covers 15 residues. Germline CDR1 is SEHNR and CDR2 is FQNEAQ (reference sequence). V was pared by 3 bases and J by 4 bases, with 13 bases between.

This clone was recorded only once. This chain connects TRBV4-1 to TRBJ1-5; D perhaps matches TRBD1 (5 bases). CDR1 MGHRA and CDR2 YSYEKL come from the germline V gene. With 0 bases removed from V and 1 base from J, the gap between germline ends came to 13 bases. The CDR3 runs 17 residues. The CDR3 nucleotides read TGCGCCAGCAGCCAAGAATCGGGGGGGGGAAGCAATCAGCCCCAGCATTTT. Protein product: CASSQESGGGSNQPQHF.

The chain uses TRBV5-6 and TRBJ1-3, with TRBD1 as a possible D gene (5 bases). The CDR3 spans 16 residues. The V gene lost 1 base and the J gene lost 0 bases, with 11 bases spanning the gap. Germline V gene sequence: CDR1 SGHDT, CDR2 YYEEEE. The CDR3 spells CASSLLPRASGNTIYF. The CDR3 DNA follows: TGTGCCAGCAGCTTGCTGCCCAGGGCCTCTGGAAACACCATATATTTT.

In regard to this clone: The sample holds other DNA sequences that translate to the same CDR3. The chain uses TRBV27 and TRBJ2-2, with D uncertain. V was pared by 5 bases and J by 1 base, with 5 bases between. Germline V CDR1 and CDR2: MNHEY, SMNVEV (reference sequence). This CDR3 has 13 residues. CDR3 in amino acids: CASSPLNTGELFF. CDR3 DNA sequence: TGTGCCAGCAGTCCCCTGAACACCGGGGAGCTGTTTTTT.

The rearrangement uses TRBV6-6 and TRBJ2-7; TRBD1 agrees at 8 bases. Unmatched junction bases numbered 4, after V lost 6 bases and J lost 0 bases. CDR3 length equals 14 residues. The germline V gene has CDR1 MNHNY and CDR2 SVGAGI (reference sequence). In nucleotides, the CDR3 is TGTGCCAGCAGCCACGGGACAGGCTCCTACGAGCAGTACTTC. Protein sequence: CASSHGTGSYEQYF.

V usage is TRBV28 and J usage is TRBJ2-2; tentatively, D is TRBD2 (6 bases). The length of the CDR3 is 15 residues. Trimming left V 6 bases short and J 7 bases short, with 18 bases between. CDR1 and CDR2 (germline): MDHEN, SYDVKM. The CDR3 sequence is CASRSPGEFYGELFF. The CDR3 region has the DNA TGTGCCAGCAGGAGCCCGGGGGAGTTTTACGGGGAGCTGTTTTTT. Combining the CDR3 with reference TRBV28 and TRBJ2-2 gives the whole variable domain DVKVTQSSRYLVKRTGEKVFLECVQDMDHENMFWYRQDPGLGLRLIYFSYDVKMKEKGDIPEGYSVSREKKERFSLILESASTNQTSMYLCASRSPGEFYGELFFGEGSRLTVL.

This sequence joins TRBV5-1 and TRBJ2-7; D may match TRBD1 or TRBD2 (6 bases each). This CDR3 comprises 16 residues. Trimming took off 3 bases at V and 0 bases at J, with 16 bases between the two ends. Germline loops: CDR1 SGHRS, CDR2 YFSETQ. This chain's CDR3 is CASSSYRDSSSYEQYF. The CDR3 DNA follows: TGCGCCAGCAGCTCCTACAGGGACTCGAGCTCCTACGAGCAGTACTTC.

With respect to this clone: The sample carries other DNA sequences with the same CDR3. The rearrangement uses TRBV5-1 and TRBJ2-7; no definite D call. Per the germline V gene, CDR1 is SGHRS and CDR2 is YFSETQ. With 0 bases removed from V and 3 bases from J, the gap between germline ends came to 10 bases. The CDR3 loop spans 14 amino acids. The DNA of the CDR3 is TGCGCCAGCAGCTTGGGTGACCGCGGCTACGAGCAGTACTTC. It specifies CASSLGDRGYEQYF.

V is TRBV6-6 and J is TRBJ2-7; D not resolved. V lost 2 bases and J lost 0, with 8 bases in between. Per germline, CDR1 MNHNY and CDR2 SVGAGI (reference sequence). This CDR3 has 14 amino acids. Here the CDR3 DNA reads TGTGCCAGCAGTTACAAGGGTTACTCCTACGAGCAGTACTTC. Its protein product is CASSYKGYSYEQYF.

Remarks on this clone: The sample contains more than one DNA sequence encoding this CDR3. The chain joins TRBV6-6 to TRBJ2-5; 7 bases map to TRBD2. V trimming: 0 bases; J trimming: 4 bases; junction bases outside the gene matches: 2. The V gene's germline CDR1 is MNHNY and CDR2 SVGAGI (reference sequence). The CDR3 runs 14 residues. CDR3 protein: CASSYSTGGETQYF. The CDR3 DNA is TGTGCCAGCAGTTACTCGACGGGAGGAGAGACCCAGTACTTC.

This clone was detected only once. The J gene is TRBJ2-7, the V gene TRBV30, with no clear D. Trimming shortened V by 1 base and J by 3 bases, and 16 bases separated the two germline ends. The CDR3 sequence is 15 residues long. CDR1 and CDR2 from the germline V gene are GTSNPN and SVGIG (reference sequence). As DNA, the CDR3 is TGTGCCTGGAGTGAGCATCCTCCCCTCTACTACGAGCAGTACTTC. Amino acid sequence: CAWSEHPPLYYEQYF.

Comment on this clone: Additional DNA sequences in this sample encode the identical CDR3. The chain combines TRBV11-2 with TRBJ2-7; 8 bases fit TRBD2. The germline V gene has CDR1 SGHAT and CDR2 FQNNGV. The CDR3 loop spans 13 amino acids. Unmatched junction bases numbered 0, after V lost 3 bases and J lost 2 bases. The CDR3 DNA follows: TGTGCCAGCAGCTTCGGGGGGGCCTACGAGCAGTACTTC. This codes for CASSFGGAYEQYF. Based on the CDR3 plus reference TRBV11-2 and TRBJ2-7, the full variable domain is EAGVAQSPRYKIIEKRQSVAFWCNPISGHATLYWYQQILGQGPKLLIQFQNNGVVDDSQLPKDRFSAERLKGVDSTLKIQPAKLEDSAVYLCASSFGGAYEQYFGPGTRLTVT.

The chain combines TRBV2 with TRBJ2-7, with 9 positions matching TRBD1. The trim removed 2 bases at V and 6 bases at J, leaving 14 bases unmatched. Germline lookup yields CDR1 SNHLY and CDR2 FYNNEI. This CDR3 has 17 amino acids. This CDR3 reads CASSEISWGQGGPEQYF. CDR3 coding DNA: TGTGCCAGCAGTGAAATAAGTTGGGGACAGGGAGGACCCGAGCAGTACTTC.

This clone was counted a single time. The CDR3 DNA follows: TGTGCCATCTCGGGGACCCTCTCCTACAATGAGCAGTTCTTC. It codes for CAISGTLSYNEQFF. The J gene is TRBJ2-1, the V gene TRBV28; D is tentatively TRBD1 or TRBD2 (5 bases each). This CDR3 comprises 14 residues. Germline CDR1 is MDHEN and CDR2 is SYDVKM. Trimming took 10 bases from V and 0 from J, leaving 13 bases between them. Supplemented by reference TRBV28 and TRBJ2-1, the full variable domain reads DVKVTQSSRYLVKRTGEKVFLECVQDMDHENMFWYRQDPGLGLRLIYFSYDVKMKEKGDIPEGYSVSREKKERFSLILESASTNQTSMYLCAISGTLSYNEQFFGPGTRLTVL.

This rearrangement joins TRBV27 to TRBJ2-2, with D possibly being TRBD1 (7 bases). The V end was cut by 0 bases, the J end by 6 bases, with 14 bases between. Germline V gives CDR1 MNHEY, CDR2 SMNVEV (reference sequence). This CDR3 has 16 residues. This CDR3 is CASSLSEGASSGELFF. DNA of the CDR3: TGTGCCAGCAGTTTATCGGAGGGGGCATCCTCCGGGGAGCTGTTTTTT.

Note on this clone: Distinct nucleotide sequences in the sample also encode this CDR3. This rearrangement joins TRBV19 to TRBJ2-1; 11 bases align to TRBD2. Germline CDR1 is LNHDA and CDR2 is SQIVND (reference sequence). CDR3 size: 15 residues. J was trimmed by 3 bases and V by 4 bases; bases with no gene match: 2. The CDR3 reads CASSTGTSGYNEQFF. Written as DNA, the CDR3 is TGTGCCAGTAGTACAGGGACTAGCGGCTACAATGAGCAGTTCTTC.